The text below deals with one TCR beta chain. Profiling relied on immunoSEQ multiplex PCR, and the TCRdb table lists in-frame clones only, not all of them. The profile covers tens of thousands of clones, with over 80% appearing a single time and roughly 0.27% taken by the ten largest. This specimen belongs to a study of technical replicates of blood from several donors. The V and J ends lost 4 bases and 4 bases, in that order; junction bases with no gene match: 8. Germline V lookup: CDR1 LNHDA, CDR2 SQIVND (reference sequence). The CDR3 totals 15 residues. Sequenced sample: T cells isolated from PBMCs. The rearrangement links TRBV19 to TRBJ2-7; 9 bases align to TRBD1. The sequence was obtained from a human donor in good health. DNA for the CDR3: TGTGCCAGTAGTAGATTCCCGGGACAGGGATACGAGCAGTACTTC. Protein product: CASSRFPGQGYEQYF. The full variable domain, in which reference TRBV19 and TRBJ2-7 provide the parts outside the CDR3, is DGGITQSPKYLFRKEGQNVTLSCEQNLNHDAMYWYRQDPGQGLRLIYYSQIVNDFQKGDIAEGYSVSREKKESFPLTVTSAQKNPTAFYLCASSRFPGQGYEQYFGPGTRLTVT.